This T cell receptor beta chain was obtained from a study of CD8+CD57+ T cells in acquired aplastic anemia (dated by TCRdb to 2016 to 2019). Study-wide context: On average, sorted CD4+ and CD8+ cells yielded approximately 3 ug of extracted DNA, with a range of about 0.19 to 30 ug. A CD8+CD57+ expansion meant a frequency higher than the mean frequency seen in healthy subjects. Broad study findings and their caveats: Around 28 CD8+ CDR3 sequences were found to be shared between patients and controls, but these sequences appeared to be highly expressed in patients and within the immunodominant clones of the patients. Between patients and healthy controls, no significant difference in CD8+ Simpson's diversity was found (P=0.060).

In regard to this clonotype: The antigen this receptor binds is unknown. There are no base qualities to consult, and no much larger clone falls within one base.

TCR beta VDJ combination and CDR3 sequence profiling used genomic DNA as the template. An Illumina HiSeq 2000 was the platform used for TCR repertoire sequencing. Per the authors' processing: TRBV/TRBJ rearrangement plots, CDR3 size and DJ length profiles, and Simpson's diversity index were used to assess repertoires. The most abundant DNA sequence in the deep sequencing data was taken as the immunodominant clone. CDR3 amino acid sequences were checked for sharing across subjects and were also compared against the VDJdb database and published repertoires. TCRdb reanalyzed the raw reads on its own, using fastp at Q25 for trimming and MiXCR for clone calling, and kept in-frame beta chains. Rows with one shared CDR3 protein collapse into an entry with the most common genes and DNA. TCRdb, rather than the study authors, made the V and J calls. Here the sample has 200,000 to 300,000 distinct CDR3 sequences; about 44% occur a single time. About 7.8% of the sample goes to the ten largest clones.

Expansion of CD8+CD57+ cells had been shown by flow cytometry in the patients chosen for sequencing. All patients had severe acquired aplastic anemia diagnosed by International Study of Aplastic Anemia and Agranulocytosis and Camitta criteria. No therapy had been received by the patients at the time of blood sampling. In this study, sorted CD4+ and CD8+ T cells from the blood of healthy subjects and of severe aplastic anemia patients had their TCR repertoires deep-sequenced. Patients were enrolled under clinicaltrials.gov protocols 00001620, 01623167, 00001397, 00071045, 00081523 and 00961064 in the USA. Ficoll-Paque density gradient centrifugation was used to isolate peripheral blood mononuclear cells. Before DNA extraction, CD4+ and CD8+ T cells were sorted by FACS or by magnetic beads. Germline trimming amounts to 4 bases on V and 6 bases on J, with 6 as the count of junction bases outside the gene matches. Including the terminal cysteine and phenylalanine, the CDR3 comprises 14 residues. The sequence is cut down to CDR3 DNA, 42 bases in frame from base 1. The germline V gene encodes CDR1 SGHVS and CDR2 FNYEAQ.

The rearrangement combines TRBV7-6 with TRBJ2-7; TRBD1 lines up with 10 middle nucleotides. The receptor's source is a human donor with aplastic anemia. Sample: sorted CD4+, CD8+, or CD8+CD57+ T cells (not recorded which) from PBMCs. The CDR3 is CASSSGQGRFEQYF. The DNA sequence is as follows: TGTGCCAGCAGCTCGGGACAGGGGAGGTTCGAGCAGTACTTC.